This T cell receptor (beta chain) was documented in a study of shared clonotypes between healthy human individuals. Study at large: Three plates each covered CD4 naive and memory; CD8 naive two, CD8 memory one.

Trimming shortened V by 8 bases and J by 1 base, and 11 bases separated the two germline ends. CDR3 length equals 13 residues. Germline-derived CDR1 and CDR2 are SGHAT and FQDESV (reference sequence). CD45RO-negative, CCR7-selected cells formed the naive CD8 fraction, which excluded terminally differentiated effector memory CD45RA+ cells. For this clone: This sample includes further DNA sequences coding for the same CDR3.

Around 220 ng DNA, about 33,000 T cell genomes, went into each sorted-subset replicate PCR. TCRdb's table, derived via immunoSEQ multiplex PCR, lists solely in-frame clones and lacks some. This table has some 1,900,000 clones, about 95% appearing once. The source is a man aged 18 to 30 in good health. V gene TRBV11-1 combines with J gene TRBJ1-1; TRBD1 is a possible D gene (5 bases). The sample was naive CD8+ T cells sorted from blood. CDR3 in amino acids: CASSFGGNTEAFF. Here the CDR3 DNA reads TGTGCCAGCTCCTTCGGGGGGAACACTGAAGCTTTCTTT.